What follows describes a single T cell receptor beta chain. The source of the sample is a study of blood T cell repertoires in COVID-19. Study as a whole: Researchers got acute and convalescent COVID-19 samples from the United States, Italy and Spain. The analysed material was cDNA or gDNA that came from T cells, B-cell-depleted T cells, or PBMCs.

This CDR3 has 15 residues. CDR1 and CDR2 from the germline V gene are MNHEY and SMNVEV (reference sequence). Trimming removed 6 bases from V and 0 bases from J, with 14 bases in between. In the authors' methods: Reference gene primer amplification yielded estimated nucleated cell counts. The protocol was immunoSEQ multiplex PCR, while the TCRdb copy is restricted to in-frame clones and leaves out a portion. The V and J calls and clone size are taken from that table; D and trimming were inferred from the DNA. Altogether around 300,000 clones are present, around 90% being singletons, with the ten largest covering 0.94%.

The sample was peripheral blood. The chain has TRBV27 and TRBJ2-5; D may be TRBD1 (5 bases). The receptor's source is a woman aged 40 to 49 who had recovered from COVID-19. The CDR3 loop reads CASSQRTGYQETQYF. The CDR3 DNA reads as TGTGCCAGCAGCCAACGAACAGGTTACCAAGAGACCCAGTACTTC.